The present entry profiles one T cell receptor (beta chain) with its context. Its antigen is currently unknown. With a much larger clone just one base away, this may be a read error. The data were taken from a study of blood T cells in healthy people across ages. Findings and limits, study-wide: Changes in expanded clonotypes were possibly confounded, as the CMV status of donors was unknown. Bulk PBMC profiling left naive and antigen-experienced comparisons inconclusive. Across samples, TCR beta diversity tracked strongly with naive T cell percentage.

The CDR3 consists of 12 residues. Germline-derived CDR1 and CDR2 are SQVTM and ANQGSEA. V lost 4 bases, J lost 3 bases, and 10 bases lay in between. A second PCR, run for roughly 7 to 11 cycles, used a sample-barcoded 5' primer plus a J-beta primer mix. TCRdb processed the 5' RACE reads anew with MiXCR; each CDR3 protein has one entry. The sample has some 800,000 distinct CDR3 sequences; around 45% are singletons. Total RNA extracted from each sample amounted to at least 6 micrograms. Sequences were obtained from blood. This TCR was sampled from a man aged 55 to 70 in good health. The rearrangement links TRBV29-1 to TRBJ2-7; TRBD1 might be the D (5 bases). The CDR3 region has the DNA TGCAGCGTTGTGGGGCGGAACTACGAGCAGTACTTC. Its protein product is CSVVGRNYEQYF.